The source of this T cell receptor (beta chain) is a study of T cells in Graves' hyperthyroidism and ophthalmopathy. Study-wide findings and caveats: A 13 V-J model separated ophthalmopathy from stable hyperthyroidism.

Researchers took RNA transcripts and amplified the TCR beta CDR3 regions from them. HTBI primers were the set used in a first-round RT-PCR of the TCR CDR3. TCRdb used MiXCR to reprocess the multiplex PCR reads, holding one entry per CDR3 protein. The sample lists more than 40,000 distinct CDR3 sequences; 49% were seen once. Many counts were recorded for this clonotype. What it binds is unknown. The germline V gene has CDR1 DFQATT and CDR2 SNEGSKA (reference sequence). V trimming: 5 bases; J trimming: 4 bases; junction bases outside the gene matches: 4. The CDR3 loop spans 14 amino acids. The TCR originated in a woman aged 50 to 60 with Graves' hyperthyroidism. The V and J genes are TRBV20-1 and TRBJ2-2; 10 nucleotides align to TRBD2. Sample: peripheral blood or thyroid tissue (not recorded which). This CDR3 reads CSALAGVGTGELFF. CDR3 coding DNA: TGCAGTGCTCTAGCGGGAGTCGGCACCGGGGAGCTGTTTTTT.